Listed here are 18 T cell receptor beta chains from one sample, sequenced in a study of shared clonotypes between healthy human individuals. TCRdb's table, derived via immunoSEQ multiplex PCR, lists solely in-frame clones and lacks some. The table lists more than 1,200,000 clones, about 98.5% of them singletons. Sequencing used naive CD4+ T cells sorted from blood. Subset here: CD45RA+ positively selected. The receptors come from a man aged 25-40 years in good health.

V is TRBV9 and J is TRBJ2-2; D possibly corresponds to TRBD2 (6 bases). Germline lookup yields CDR1 SGDLS and CDR2 YYNGEE. Trimming left V 0 bases short and J 7 bases short, with 13 bases between. The CDR3 consists of 15 residues. DNA of the CDR3: TGTGCCAGCAGCGTAGTAGGCGGGACGATCGGGGAGCTGTTTTTT. Protein product: CASSVVGGTIGELFF.

This chain joins TRBV7-8 and TRBJ1-4; D unresolved. Germline CDR1 and CDR2: SGHVS and FQNEAQ. V was cut by 5 bases and J by 0 bases, with 16 bases left in between. The CDR3 is 17 residues long. The CDR3 nucleotides are TGTGCCAGCAGCCCCTATGCGACACTTGCAACTAATGAAAAACTGTTTTTT. It translates to CASSPYATLATNEKLFF.

The chain links TRBV11-1 to TRBJ2-7, with D uncertain. The length of the CDR3 is 14 residues. The ends were cut back, 5 bases at V and 2 bases at J, with 13 bases in the middle. Germline CDR1 SGHAT, CDR2 FQDESV (reference sequence). The CDR3 spells CASSLESGAYEQYF. CDR3 nucleotides: TGTGCCAGCAGCCTCGAGTCCGGAGCCTACGAGCAGTACTTC.

The chain is built from TRBV6-6 and TRBJ2-7; D unresolved. Trimming pared 4 bases from V and 6 bases from J, leaving 13 bases between. The germline V gene encodes CDR1 MNHNY and CDR2 SVGAGI (reference sequence). This CDR3 contains 13 residues. CDR3 nucleotides: TGTGCCAGCAGTTTGCCCTCCCAAGGCGAGCAGTACTTC. As protein: CASSLPSQGEQYF.

The CDR3 loop is CASSLGGGQETQYF. The CDR3 DNA reads TGTGCCAGCAGCTTGGGTGGGGGACAAGAGACCCAGTACTTC. The J gene is TRBJ2-5, the V gene TRBV7-7; D might be TRBD1 or TRBD2, each matching 5 bases. Trimming pared 3 bases from V and 2 bases from J, leaving 10 bases between. CDR1 is SSHAT, CDR2 FNYEAQ, per germline (reference sequence). The CDR3 totals 14 residues.

The rearrangement uses TRBV5-5 and TRBJ2-7, with 7 bases matching TRBD1. The ends lost 5 bases at V and 2 bases at J; junction bases unmatched: 7. The CDR3 consists of 14 residues. Germline V CDR1 and CDR2: SGHKS, YYEKEE (reference sequence). CDR3 residues: CASRETGKTYEQYF. As DNA, the CDR3 is TGTGCCAGCAGAGAGACAGGGAAAACCTACGAGCAGTACTTC.

This clone was seen a single time. The chain recombines TRBV6-6 with TRBJ1-5, with 8 positions matching TRBD1. In germline, CDR1 is MNHNY, CDR2 SVGAGI (reference sequence). The CDR3 length is 14 residues. V dropped 5 bases and J dropped 7; count of bases not matched to a gene: 7. The CDR3 here is CASSTDRVGQPQHF. The CDR3 region has the DNA TGTGCCAGCAGTACGGACAGGGTGGGACAGCCCCAGCATTTT.

The CDR3 loop is CASSIFRGPQETQYF. The CDR3 bases are TGTGCCAGTAGTATATTCAGGGGTCCCCAAGAGACCCAGTACTTC. The V gene is TRBV19, the J gene TRBJ2-5, with D perhaps matching TRBD1 (6 bases). Per germline, CDR1 LNHDA and CDR2 SQIVND (reference sequence). The V end was cut by 2 bases, the J end by 1 base, with 11 bases between. The CDR3 contains 15 residues.

The genes are TRBV6-5 and TRBJ1-1, with D maybe TRBD1 (5 bases). CDR3 length: 13 residues. The ends were cut back, 2 bases at V and 10 bases at J, with 14 bases in the middle. Germline loops: CDR1 MNHEY, CDR2 SVGAGI. The CDR3 loop reads CASSYRQGMGAFF. CDR3 DNA: TGTGCCAGCAGTTACAGGCAGGGAATGGGAGCTTTCTTT.

V usage is TRBV28 and J usage is TRBJ2-7; D possibly corresponds to TRBD1 (6 bases). V dropped 2 bases and J dropped 3 bases, with 20 bases sitting between them. This CDR3 is 17 amino acids long. Germline V lookup: CDR1 MDHEN, CDR2 SYDVKM. CDR3 nucleotide sequence: TGTGCCAGCAGTTTAGTTATGGGGGCAGGGGCCCACTACGAGCAGTACTTC. This sequence encodes CASSLVMGAGAHYEQYF.

This chain joins TRBV4-1 and TRBJ1-3; D is unclear. Germline V gene sequence: CDR1 MGHRA, CDR2 YSYEKL. CDR3 size: 17 residues. The V end was cut by 0 bases, the J end by 8 bases, with 20 bases between. This CDR3 is CASSQDSGERIGDTIYF. In DNA, the CDR3 is TGCGCCAGCAGCCAAGACTCCGGGGAACGAATTGGGGACACCATATATTTT.

The J gene is TRBJ1-4, the V gene TRBV5-6; no firm D call. Germline CDR1 and CDR2: SGHDT and YYEEEE. The CDR3 spans 12 residues. Trimming stripped 4 bases from V and 8 bases from J, with 9 bases between. The CDR3 DNA sequence: TGTGCCAGCAGCCTGACAAACGAAAAACTGTTTTTT. This codes for CASSLTNEKLFF.

This chain uses TRBV27 with TRBJ1-5; D remains unclear. The CDR3 is made up of 14 amino acids. V lost 2 bases to trimming and J lost 7 bases, with 12 bases between them. Germline values: CDR1 MNHEY, CDR2 SMNVEV (reference sequence). The CDR3 DNA is TGTGCCAGCAGTTTAACCCCCGGTGACCAGCCCCAGCATTTT. Its translation is CASSLTPGDQPQHF.

As for this clone: This specimen includes other DNA sequences encoding the same CDR3. The J gene is TRBJ1-5, the V gene TRBV5-1; D unresolved. Germline V CDR1 and CDR2: SGHRS, YFSETQ. Trimming cost V 0 bases and J 1 base, with 8 bases left between them. This CDR3 comprises 15 residues. This chain's CDR3 is CASSLEGVSNQPQHF. In nucleotides, the CDR3 is TGCGCCAGCAGCTTGGAGGGAGTGAGCAATCAGCCCCAGCATTTT.

This clone has only one observation. V usage is TRBV28 and J usage is TRBJ1-5, with D unclear. CDR3 size: 13 residues. CDR1 and CDR2 from the germline V gene are MDHEN and SYDVKM. V lost 8 bases to trimming and J lost 5 bases, with 13 bases between them. The CDR3 spells CASDSSVDQPQHF. The CDR3 bases are TGTGCCAGCGATTCTAGTGTCGATCAGCCCCAGCATTTT.

The J gene is TRBJ2-1, the V gene TRBV6-6; 7 bases are shared with TRBD2. The V and J ends lost 2 bases and 2 bases, in that order; junction bases with no gene match: 0. Germline values: CDR1 MNHNY, CDR2 SVGAGI (reference sequence). The CDR3 covers 14 residues. The CDR3 DNA sequence: TGTGCCAGCAGTTACGGGACTACCTACAATGAGCAGTTCTTC. It specifies CASSYGTTYNEQFF.

The rearrangement joins TRBV7-9 to TRBJ2-1; no definite D call. Germline V CDR1 and CDR2: SEHNR, FQNEAQ (reference sequence). This CDR3 is 11 amino acids long. V lost 5 bases, J lost 3 bases, and 2 bases lay in between. The CDR3 DNA reads TGTGCCAGCAGCATCTACAATGAGCAGTTCTTC. Translating gives CASSIYNEQFF.

This clone has a single count. The chain combines TRBV15 with TRBJ2-7; 7 positions match TRBD2. V gave up 8 bases and J gave up 2 bases; unmatched junction bases: 12. CDR1 is LNHNV, CDR2 YYDKDF, per germline (reference sequence). The CDR3 sequence is 15 residues long. CDR3 protein: CATSSRGGRAYEQYF. In nucleotides, the CDR3 is TGTGCCACCTCGAGCCGCGGGGGAAGGGCCTACGAGCAGTACTTC.